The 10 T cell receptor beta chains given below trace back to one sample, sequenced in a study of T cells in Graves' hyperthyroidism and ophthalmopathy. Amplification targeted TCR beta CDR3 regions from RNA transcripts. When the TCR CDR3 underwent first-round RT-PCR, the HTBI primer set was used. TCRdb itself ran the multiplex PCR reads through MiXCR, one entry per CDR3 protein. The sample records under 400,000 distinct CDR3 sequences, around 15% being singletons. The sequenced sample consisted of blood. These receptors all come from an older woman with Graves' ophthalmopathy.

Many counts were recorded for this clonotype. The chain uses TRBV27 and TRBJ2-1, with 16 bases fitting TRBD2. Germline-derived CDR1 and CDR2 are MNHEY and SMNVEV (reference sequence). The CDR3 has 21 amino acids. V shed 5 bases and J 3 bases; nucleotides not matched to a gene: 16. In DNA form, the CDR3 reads TGTGCCAGCAGTCAGGACACCGGCGGCGGGACTAGCGGGAGGGTCTACAATGAGCAGTTCTTC. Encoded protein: CASSQDTGGGTSGRVYNEQFF.

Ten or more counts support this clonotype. The CDR3 region has the DNA TGTGCCAGCAGACCCGCCTTGACAGGGTCGAACGAGCAGTACTTC. Amino acids: CASRPALTGSNEQYF. The chain recombines TRBV6-1 with TRBJ2-7; 7 bases map to TRBD1. Losses at the gene ends were 6 bases for V and 5 bases for J; bases not matched to a gene: 13. Germline-derived CDR1 and CDR2 are MNHNS and SASEGT. This CDR3 comprises 15 residues.

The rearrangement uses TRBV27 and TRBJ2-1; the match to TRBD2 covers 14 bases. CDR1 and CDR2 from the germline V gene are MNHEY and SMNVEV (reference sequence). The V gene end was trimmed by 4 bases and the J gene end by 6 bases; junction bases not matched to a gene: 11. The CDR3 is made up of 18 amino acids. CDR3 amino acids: CASSSRLAGGPVGNEQFF. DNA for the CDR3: TGTGCCAGCAGTTCAAGACTAGCGGGAGGGCCGGTCGGCAATGAGCAGTTCTTC.

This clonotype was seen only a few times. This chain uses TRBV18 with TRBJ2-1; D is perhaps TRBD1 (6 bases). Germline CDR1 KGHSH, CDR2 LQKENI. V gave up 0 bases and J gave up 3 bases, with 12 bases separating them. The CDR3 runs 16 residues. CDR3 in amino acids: CASSPPARGHYNEQFF. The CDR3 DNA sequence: TGTGCCAGCTCACCACCGGCCCGGGGACACTACAATGAGCAGTTCTTC.

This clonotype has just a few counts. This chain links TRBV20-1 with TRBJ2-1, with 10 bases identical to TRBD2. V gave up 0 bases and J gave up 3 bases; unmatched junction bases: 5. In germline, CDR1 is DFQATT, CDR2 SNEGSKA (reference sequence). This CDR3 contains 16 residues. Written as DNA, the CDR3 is TGCAGTGCTAGAGATCGACTAGCGGGCGTCTACAATGAGCAGTTCTTC. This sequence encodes CSARDRLAGVYNEQFF.

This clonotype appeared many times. The CDR3 protein is CASSSGTGEGYYGYTF. As DNA, the CDR3 is TGCGCCAGCAGCTCGGGGACGGGGGAAGGCTACTATGGCTACACCTTC. The V and J genes are TRBV5-1 and TRBJ1-2, with D maybe TRBD1 (5 bases). The CDR3 runs 16 residues. The ends were cut back, 3 bases at V and 3 bases at J, with 18 bases in the middle. In germline, CDR1 is SGHRS, CDR2 YFSETQ.

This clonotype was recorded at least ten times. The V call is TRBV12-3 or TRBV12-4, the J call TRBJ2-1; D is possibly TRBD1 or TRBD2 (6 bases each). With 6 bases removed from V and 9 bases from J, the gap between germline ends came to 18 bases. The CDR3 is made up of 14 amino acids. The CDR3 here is CASSLVLGGGEQFF. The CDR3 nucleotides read TGTGCCAGCAGCCTCGTACTAGGGGGAGGTGAGCAGTTCTTC.

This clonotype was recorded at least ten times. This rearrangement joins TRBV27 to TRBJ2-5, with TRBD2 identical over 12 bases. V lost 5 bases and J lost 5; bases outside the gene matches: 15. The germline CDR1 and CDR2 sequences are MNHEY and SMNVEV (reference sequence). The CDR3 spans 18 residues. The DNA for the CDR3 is TGTGCCAGCAGTCCTAGGCCGCGACTAGCGGGAGTTGAGGAGACCCAGTACTTC. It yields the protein CASSPRPRLAGVEETQYF.

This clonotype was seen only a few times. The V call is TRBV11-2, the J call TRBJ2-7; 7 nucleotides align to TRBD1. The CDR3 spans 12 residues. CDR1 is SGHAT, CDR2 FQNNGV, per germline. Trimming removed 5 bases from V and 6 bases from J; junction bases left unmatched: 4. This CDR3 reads CASSHQGVEQYF. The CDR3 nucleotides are TGTGCCAGCAGCCACCAGGGGGTCGAGCAGTACTTC.

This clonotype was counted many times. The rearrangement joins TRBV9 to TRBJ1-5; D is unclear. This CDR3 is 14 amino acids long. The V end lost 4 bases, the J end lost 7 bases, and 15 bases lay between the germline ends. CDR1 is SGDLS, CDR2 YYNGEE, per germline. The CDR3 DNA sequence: TGTGCCAGCAGCAGTACTGGTGGAGTGCAGCCCCAGCATTTT. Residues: CASSSTGGVQPQHF.